This passage covers 8 T cell receptor beta chains from one sample sequenced in a study of T cell responses to AZD1222 COVID-19 vaccine. Here immunoSEQ multiplex PCR was the method, and the copy in TCRdb shows in-frame clones only, minus some. Among about 42,000 clones, approximately 88% were seen once, and the ten largest hold around 25%. The sample here was peripheral blood, taken 28 days after the second AZD1222 dose. Receptor source: an adult who received the AZD1222 COVID-19 vaccine.

This clone was counted between two and nine times. The chain has TRBV2 and TRBJ2-1, with D tentatively TRBD1 (6 bases). Trimming left V 7 bases short and J 12 bases short, with 16 bases between. CDR1 is SNHLY and CDR2 is FYNNEI in the germline V gene. The CDR3 contains 12 residues. CDR3: CASTWDIRRQFF. Here the CDR3 DNA reads TGTGCCAGCACCTGGGACATTAGGCGGCAGTTCTTC.

The genes are TRBV5-1 and TRBJ1-2; D is unclear. CDR1 is SGHRS, CDR2 YFSETQ, per germline. The length of the CDR3 is 15 residues. Between the trimmed V and J ends, which lost 4 bases and 6 bases, there was a span of 19 bases. The CDR3 sequence: CASSKGGLEDDGYTF. The CDR3 bases are TGCGCCAGCAGCAAAGGAGGACTGGAGGACGATGGCTACACCTTC.

The chain joins TRBV2 to TRBJ1-1; a possible D gene is TRBD1 (5 bases). Germline CDR1 reads SNHLY; CDR2 reads FYNNEI. The CDR3 length is 14 residues. V shed 1 base and J shed 3 bases, with 9 bases lying between them. The CDR3, as DNA: TGTGCCAGCAGTGAAGGGCGGGGGGACACTGAAGCTTTCTTT. Translated, it gives CASSEGRGDTEAFF.

This sequence joins TRBV12-3 or TRBV12-4 and TRBJ2-5; D is ambiguous. The CDR3 has 13 residues. The V and J ends lost 2 bases and 4 bases respectively, with 8 bases between them. The CDR3 protein is CASSLSTLETQYF. The CDR3 coding sequence is TGTGCCAGCAGTTTATCAACCTTAGAGACCCAGTACTTC.

V is TRBV5-1 and J is TRBJ2-7, with TRBD1 identical over 7 bases. The ends lost 4 bases at V and 4 bases at J; junction bases unmatched: 14. CDR1 SGHRS and CDR2 YFSETQ come from the germline V gene. This CDR3 spans 16 amino acids. The CDR3 DNA reads TGCGCCAGCAGCCAATCCAAAGACGACAGGGCGTACGAGCAGTACTTC. This gives the protein CASSQSKDDRAYEQYF.

This chain connects TRBV24-1 to TRBJ2-1; D not certain. V was clipped by 5 bases and J by 3 bases, with 4 bases between them. The germline V gene has CDR1 KGHDR and CDR2 SFDVKD. The CDR3 is 12 amino acids. The CDR3 DNA reads as TGTGCCACCAGTGGCAGCTACAATGAGCAGTTCTTC. It is translated as CATSGSYNEQFF.

This chain connects TRBV29-1 to TRBJ2-7; TRBD1 matches at 7 bases. Trimming took 7 bases from V and 2 from J; bases not matched to a gene: 5. Germline loops: CDR1 SQVTM, CDR2 ANQGSEA. The CDR3 totals 12 residues. CDR3: CSASGQTYEQYF. CDR3 DNA: TGCAGCGCGTCGGGACAGACCTACGAGCAGTACTTC.

The chain links TRBV3-1 (or the pseudogene TRBV3-2) to TRBJ2-6; tentative D call: TRBD2 (5 bases). With 0 bases removed from V and 0 bases from J, the gap between germline ends came to 18 bases. In germline, CDR1 is LGHDT, CDR2 YNNKEL (reference sequence). The CDR3 has 20 residues. The CDR3 reads CASSQDRGYTASSGANVLTF. CDR3 in DNA: TGTGCCAGCAGCCAAGATCGCGGGTACACCGCGAGCTCTGGGGCCAACGTCCTGACTTTC.